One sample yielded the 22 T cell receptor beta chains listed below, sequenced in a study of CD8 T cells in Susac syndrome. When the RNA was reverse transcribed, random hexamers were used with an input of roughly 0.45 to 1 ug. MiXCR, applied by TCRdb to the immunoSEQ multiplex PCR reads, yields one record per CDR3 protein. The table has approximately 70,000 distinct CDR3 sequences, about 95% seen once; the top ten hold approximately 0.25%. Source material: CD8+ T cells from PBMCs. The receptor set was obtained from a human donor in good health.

CDR3 in DNA: TGTGCCAGCAGTTACTCGACAGGGGACTTAGCTAACTATGGCTACACCTTC. Residues: CASSYSTGDLANYGYTF. The rearrangement links TRBV6-5 to TRBJ1-2; 8 bases agree with TRBD1. Losses at the gene ends were 0 bases for V and 0 bases for J; bases not matched to a gene: 6. The CDR3 spans 17 residues. Looked up from germline, CDR1 is MNHEY and CDR2 is SVGAGI.

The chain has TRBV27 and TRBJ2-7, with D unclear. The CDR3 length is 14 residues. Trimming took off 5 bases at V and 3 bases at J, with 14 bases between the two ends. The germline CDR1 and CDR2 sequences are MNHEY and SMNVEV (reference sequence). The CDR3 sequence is CASSLAFMGYEQYF. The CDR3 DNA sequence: TGTGCCAGCAGTCTGGCCTTCATGGGCTACGAGCAGTACTTC.

CDR3 amino acids: CASSLRPSYGYTF. DNA of the CDR3: TGTGCCAGCAGTTTAAGACCGAGCTATGGCTACACCTTC. The chain joins TRBV27 to TRBJ1-2; D gene unclear. There are 13 residues in the CDR3. Germline values: CDR1 MNHEY, CDR2 SMNVEV (reference sequence). V was clipped by 2 bases and J by 4 bases, with 8 bases between them.

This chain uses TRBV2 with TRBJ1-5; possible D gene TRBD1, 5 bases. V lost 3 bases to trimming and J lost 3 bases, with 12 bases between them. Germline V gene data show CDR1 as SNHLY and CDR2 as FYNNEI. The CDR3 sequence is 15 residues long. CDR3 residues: CASSEGQGDNQPQHF. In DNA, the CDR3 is TGTGCCAGCAGTGAGGGGCAGGGCGACAATCAGCCCCAGCATTTT.

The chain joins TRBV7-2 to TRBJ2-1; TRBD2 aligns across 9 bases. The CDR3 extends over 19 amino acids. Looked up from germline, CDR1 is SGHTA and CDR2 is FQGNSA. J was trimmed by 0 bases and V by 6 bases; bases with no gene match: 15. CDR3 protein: CASSPELTSGPSSYNEQFF. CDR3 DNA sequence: TGTGCCAGCAGTCCTGAGTTGACTAGCGGACCGAGCTCCTACAATGAGCAGTTCTTC.

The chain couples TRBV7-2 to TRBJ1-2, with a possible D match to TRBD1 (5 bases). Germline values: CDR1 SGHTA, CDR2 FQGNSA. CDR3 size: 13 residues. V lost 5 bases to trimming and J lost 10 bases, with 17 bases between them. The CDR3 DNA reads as TGTGCCAGCAGCGTCAGGGTTACCGGCGACTACACCTTC. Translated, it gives CASSVRVTGDYTF.

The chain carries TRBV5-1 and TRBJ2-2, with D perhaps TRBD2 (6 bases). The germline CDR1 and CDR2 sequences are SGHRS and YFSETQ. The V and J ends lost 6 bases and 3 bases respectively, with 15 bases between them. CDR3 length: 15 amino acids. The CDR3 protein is CASTWGGIDTGELFF. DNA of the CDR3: TGCGCCAGCACCTGGGGCGGGATAGACACCGGGGAGCTGTTTTTT. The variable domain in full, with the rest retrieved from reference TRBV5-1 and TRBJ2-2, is KAGVTQTPRYLIKTRGQQVTLSCSPISGHRSVSWYQQTPGQGLQFLFEYFSETQRNKGNFPGRFSGRQFSNSRSEMNVSTLELGDSALYLCASTWGGIDTGELFFGEGSRLTVL.

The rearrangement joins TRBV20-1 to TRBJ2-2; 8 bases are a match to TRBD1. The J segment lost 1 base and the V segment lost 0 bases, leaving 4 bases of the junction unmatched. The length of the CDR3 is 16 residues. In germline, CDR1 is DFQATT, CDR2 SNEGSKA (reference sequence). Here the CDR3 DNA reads TGCAGTGCTAGAGAGCCCGGGACAGGGAACACCGGGGAGCTGTTTTTT. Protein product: CSAREPGTGNTGELFF.

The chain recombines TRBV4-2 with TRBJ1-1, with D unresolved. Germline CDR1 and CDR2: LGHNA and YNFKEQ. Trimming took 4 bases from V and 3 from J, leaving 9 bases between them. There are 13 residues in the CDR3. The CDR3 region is CASSLNGDTEAFF. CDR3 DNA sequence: TGTGCCAGCAGCCTAAACGGGGACACTGAAGCTTTCTTT.

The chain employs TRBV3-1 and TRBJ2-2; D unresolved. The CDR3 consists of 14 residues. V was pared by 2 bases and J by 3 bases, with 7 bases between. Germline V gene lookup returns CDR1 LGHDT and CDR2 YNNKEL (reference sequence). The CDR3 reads CASSQRFDTGELFF. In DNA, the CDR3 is TGTGCCAGCAGCCAACGGTTCGACACCGGGGAGCTGTTTTTT.

The CDR3 is CASGQRDTEAFF. In DNA, the CDR3 is TGTGCTAGTGGTCAACGGGACACTGAAGCTTTCTTT. V gene TRBV12-5 combines with J gene TRBJ1-1, with no clear D. This CDR3 spans 12 amino acids. Germline CDR1 reads LGHNT; CDR2 reads FRNRAP. V lost 5 bases and J lost 3, with 7 bases in between.

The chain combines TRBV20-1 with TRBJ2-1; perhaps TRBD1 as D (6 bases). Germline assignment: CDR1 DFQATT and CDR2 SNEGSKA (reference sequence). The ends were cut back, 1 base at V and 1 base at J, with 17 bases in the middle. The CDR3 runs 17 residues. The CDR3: CSARGGPQGLSYNEQFF. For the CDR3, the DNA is TGCAGTGCTAGAGGAGGTCCCCAGGGGCTGTCCTACAATGAGCAGTTCTTC.

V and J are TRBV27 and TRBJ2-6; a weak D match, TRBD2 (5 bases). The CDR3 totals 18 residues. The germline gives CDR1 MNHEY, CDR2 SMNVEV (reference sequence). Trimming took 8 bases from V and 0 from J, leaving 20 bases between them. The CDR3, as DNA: TGTGCCAGCGGCCGAGGGCGCACAGATTTCTCTGGGGCCAACGTCCTGACTTTC. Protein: CASGRGRTDFSGANVLTF.

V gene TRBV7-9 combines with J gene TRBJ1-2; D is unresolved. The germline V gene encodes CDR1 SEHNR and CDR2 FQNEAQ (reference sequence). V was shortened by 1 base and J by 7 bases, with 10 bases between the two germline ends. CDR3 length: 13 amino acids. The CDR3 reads CASSLESGAGYTF. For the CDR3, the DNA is TGTGCCAGCAGCTTAGAGAGCGGAGCTGGCTACACCTTC.

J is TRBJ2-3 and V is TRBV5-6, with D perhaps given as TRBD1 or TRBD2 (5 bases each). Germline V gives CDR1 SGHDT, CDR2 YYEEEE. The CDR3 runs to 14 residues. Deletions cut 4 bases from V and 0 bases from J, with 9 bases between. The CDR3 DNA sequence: TGTGCCAGCAGCCGGGGACCTAGCACAGATACGCAGTATTTT. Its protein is CASSRGPSTDTQYF.

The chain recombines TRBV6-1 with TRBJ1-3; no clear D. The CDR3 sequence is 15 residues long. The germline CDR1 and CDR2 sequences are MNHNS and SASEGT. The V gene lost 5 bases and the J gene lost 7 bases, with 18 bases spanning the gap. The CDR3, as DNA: TGTGCCAGCAGTAAACTGGAGACACACGCGAACACCATATATTTT. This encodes CASSKLETHANTIYF.

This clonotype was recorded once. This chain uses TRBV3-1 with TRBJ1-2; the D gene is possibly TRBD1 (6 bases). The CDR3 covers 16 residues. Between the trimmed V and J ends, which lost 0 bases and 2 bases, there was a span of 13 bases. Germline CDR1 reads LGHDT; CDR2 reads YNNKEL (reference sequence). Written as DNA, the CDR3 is TGTGCCAGCAGCCAAGAGGATGGGGGGCAGAACTATGGCTACACCTTC. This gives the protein CASSQEDGGQNYGYTF.

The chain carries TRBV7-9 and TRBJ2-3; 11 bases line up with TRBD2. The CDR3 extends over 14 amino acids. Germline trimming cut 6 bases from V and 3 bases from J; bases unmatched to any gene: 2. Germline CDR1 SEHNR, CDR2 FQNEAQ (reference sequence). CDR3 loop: CASRGTSGTDTQYF. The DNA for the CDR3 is TGTGCCAGCAGGGGGACTAGCGGTACAGATACGCAGTATTTT.

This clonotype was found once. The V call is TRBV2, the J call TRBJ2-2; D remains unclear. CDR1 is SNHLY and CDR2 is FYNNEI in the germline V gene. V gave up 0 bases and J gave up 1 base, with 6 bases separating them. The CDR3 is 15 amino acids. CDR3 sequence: CASSEAAGNTGELFF. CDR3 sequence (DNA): TGTGCCAGCAGTGAAGCCGCAGGGAACACCGGGGAGCTGTTTTTT. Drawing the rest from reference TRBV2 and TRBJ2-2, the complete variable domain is EPEVTQTPSHQVTQMGQEVILRCVPISNHLYFYWYRQILGQKVEFLVSFYNNEISEKSEIFDDQFSVERPDGSNFTLKIRSTKLEDSAMYFCASSEAAGNTGELFFGEGSRLTVL.

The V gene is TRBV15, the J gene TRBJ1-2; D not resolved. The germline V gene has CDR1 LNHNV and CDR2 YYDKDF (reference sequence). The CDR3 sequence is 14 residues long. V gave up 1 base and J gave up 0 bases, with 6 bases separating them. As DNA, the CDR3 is TGTGCCACCAGCAGAGCAACCTCTAACTATGGCTACACCTTC. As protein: CATSRATSNYGYTF.

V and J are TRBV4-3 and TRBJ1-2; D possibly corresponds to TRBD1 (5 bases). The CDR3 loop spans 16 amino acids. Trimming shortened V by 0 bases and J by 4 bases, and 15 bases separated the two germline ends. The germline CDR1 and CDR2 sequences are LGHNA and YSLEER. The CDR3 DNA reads TGCGCCAGCAGCCAAGATATCCGGGGCAGCAGCTATGGCTACACCTTC. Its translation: CASSQDIRGSSYGYTF.

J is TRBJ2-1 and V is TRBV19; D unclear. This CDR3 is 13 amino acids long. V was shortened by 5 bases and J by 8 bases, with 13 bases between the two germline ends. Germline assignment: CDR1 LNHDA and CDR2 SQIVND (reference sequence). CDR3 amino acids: CASSPLGLDEQFF. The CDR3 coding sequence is TGTGCCAGTAGTCCTCTAGGGCTGGATGAGCAGTTCTTC.